Included here is one T cell receptor (beta chain) sequence, with context. Its target is unknown. Each CDR3 protein gets one entry after TCRdb re-called the PCR reads with MiXCR. The sample contains about half a million distinct CDR3 sequences, about a quarter of which appear only once. The data were obtained in a study of molecular identifiers for immune sequencing clone quantification. Looking at the study overall: Sequencing covered four of five parts into which replicate RNA from approximately 20,000 or 100,000 naive CD8 cells was split. General study results and limits: One cell's worth of spiked Jurkat TCR RNA was reportedly detectable among about a million naive cells. Among effectors, clones above 20 RNA copies held over 98% of molecules; among naive cells, under 1%.

The CDR3 consists of 15 residues. V gave up 5 bases and J gave up 6 bases; unmatched junction bases: 11. Sequenced input: naive CD8+ T cells from blood, with Jurkat cell RNA spiked in. Subset described: FACS-sorted CD8+CD4-CCR7+CD45RA+ naive T cells. The chain combines TRBV12-3 or TRBV12-4 with TRBJ1-1; TRBD1 matches 8 bases. The TCR sequence derives from a human donor in good health. Some libraries in this study had Jurkat cell RNA spiked in. Here the CDR3 DNA reads TGTGCCAGCAGTGTCAGGACAGGGCCGGGGCCTGAAGCTTTCTTT. It translates to CASSVRTGPGPEAFF.